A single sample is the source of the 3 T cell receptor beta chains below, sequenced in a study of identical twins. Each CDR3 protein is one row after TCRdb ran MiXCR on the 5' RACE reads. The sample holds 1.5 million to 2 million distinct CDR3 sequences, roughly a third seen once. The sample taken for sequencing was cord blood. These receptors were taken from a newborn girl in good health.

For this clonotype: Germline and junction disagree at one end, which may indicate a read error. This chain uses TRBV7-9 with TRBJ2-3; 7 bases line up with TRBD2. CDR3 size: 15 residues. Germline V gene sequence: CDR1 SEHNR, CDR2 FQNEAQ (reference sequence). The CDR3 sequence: CTSSFGLGETDTQYF. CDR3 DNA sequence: TGTACCAGCAGCTTCGGACTAGGGGAAACAGATACGCAGTATTTT.

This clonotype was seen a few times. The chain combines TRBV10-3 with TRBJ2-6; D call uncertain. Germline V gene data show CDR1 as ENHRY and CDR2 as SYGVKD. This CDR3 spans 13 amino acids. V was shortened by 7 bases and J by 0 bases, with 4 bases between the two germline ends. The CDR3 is CAIKNSGANVLTF. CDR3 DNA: TGTGCCATCAAAAACTCTGGGGCCAACGTCCTGACTTTC.

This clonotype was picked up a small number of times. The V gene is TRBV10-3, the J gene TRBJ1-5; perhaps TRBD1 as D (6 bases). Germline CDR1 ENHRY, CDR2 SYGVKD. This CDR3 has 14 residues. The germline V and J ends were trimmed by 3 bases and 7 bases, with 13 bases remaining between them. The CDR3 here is CAISDPKQGQPQHF. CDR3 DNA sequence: TGTGCCATCAGTGACCCGAAACAGGGACAGCCCCAGCATTTT.